This T cell receptor beta chain was captured in a study of OX40 agonist ivuxolimab in advanced cancers. Sequencing was performed with immunoSEQ multiplex PCR; in TCRdb, only in-frame clones are kept and a portion is missing. The sample shows about 98,000 clones, around 85% of them seen only once. A single count supports this clone. Trimming removed 2 bases from V and 4 bases from J, with 11 bases in between. The CDR3 contains 15 residues. The germline V gene has CDR1 KGHSH and CDR2 LQKENI. The receptor was isolated from an adult with an advanced solid tumor such as melanoma, head and neck, liver or kidney cancer. The source was CD4+ or CD8+ T cells sorted from blood, collected in a trial of the OX40 agonist ivuxolimab. The chain combines TRBV18 with TRBJ2-2, with D uncertain. The CDR3 nucleotides are TGTGCCAGCTCACCAGGTCTTGACGCCACCGGGGAGCTGTTTTTT. Translation gives CASSPGLDATGELFF.